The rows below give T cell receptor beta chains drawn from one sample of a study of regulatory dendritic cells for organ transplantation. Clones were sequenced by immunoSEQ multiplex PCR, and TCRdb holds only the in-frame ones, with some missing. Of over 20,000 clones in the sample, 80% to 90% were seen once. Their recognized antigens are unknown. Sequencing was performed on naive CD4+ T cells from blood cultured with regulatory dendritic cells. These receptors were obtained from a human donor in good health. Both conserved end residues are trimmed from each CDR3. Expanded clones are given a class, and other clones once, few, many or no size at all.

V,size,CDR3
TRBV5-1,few,ASSPGLAGDQGQY
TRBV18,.,ASSPFRDYGYT
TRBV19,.,ASSLGGGTQAF
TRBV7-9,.,ASSLAGPHGYT
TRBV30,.,AWGPNYEQY
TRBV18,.,ASSPIVGQGPYEQY
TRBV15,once,ATSRPPDVTEAF
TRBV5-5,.,ASSSGPGAHGDTQY
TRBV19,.,ASERQGPNQPQH
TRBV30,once,AWSVQGGELF
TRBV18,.,ASSPPGTRDEKLF
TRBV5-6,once,ASSPMNRDPWSYNEQF
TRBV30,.,AWSVLGRPFAPGYNSPLH
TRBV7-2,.,ASSAQQGTREKLF
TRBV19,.,ASSIGPAGDQETQY
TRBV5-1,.,ASSLDRTNEQF
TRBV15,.,ATGRGRVGWDNEQF
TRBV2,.,ASSDDRVYSGNTIY
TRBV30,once,ALEGVGYT
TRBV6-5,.,ASSLGPSYEQY
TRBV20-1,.,SASSGPEAF
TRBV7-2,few,ASSTRAYNEQF
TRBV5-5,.,ASSLPGLVETQY
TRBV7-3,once,ASSLGRDSGANVLT
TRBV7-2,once,ASSRGTYEKLF
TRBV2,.,ASSVRVETQY
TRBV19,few,ASSIREGPGYT
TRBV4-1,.,ASSQEGQPRGTQY
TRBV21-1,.,ASSKEELPTQY
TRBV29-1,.,SVVADSGNTIY
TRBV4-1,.,ASSQDITGPRNGYT
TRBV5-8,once,ASSSLPGAASNQPQH
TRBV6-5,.,ASSYSRGLGSEQF
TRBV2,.,ASSVMGGGYGYT